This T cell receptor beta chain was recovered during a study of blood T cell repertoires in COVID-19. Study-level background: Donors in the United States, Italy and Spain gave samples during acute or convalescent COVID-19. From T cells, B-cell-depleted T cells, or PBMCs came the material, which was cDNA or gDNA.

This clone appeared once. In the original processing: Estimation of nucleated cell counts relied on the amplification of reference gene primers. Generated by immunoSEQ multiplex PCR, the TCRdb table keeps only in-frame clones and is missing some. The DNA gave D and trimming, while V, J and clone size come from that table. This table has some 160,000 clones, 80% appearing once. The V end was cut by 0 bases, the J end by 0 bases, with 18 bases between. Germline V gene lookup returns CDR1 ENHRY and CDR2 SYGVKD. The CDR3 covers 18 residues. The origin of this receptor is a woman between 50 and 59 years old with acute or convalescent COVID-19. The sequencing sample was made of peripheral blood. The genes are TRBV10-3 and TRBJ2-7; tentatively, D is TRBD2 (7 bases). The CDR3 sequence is CAISESGGAGHYSYEQYF. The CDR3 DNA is TGTGCCATCAGTGAGTCGGGGGGGGCGGGACACTACTCCTACGAGCAGTACTTC.